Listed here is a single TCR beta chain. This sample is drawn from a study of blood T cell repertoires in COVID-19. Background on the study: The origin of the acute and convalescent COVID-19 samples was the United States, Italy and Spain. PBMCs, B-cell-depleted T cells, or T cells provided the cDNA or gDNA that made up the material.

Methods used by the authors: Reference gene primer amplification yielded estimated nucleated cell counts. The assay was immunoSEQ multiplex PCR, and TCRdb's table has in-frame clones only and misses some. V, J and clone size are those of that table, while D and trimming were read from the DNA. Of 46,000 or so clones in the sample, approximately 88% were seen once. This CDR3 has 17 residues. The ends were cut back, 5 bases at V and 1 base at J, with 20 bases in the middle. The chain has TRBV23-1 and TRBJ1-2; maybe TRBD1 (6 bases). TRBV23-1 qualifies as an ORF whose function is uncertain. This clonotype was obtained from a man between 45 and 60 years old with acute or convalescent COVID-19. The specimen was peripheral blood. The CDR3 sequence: CASSSKKRTVGNYGYTF. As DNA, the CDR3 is TGCGCCAGCAGTTCGAAAAAAAGGACAGTGGGTAACTATGGCTACACCTTC.